These 27 T cell receptor beta chains originate from one sample sequenced in a study of blood T cells in healthy people across ages. Primed by a sample-barcoded 5' primer and a J-beta primer mix, a second PCR proceeded for about 6 to 11 cycles. TCRdb reprocessed the 5' RACE reads with MiXCR, giving one entry per CDR3 protein. This sample has some 850,000 distinct CDR3 sequences, with around 25% found just once. These data were also reused for a study on T cells of mothers and their children.

What was sequenced was blood. The source is a boy younger than 18 in good health.

V gene TRBV18 combines with J gene TRBJ1-4; the match to TRBD1 covers 7 bases. CDR3 size: 14 residues. Germline V lookup: CDR1 KGHSH, CDR2 LQKENI. J lost 5 bases, V lost 4 bases, and 4 bases had no gene match. The CDR3 loop is CASSRDSLNEKLFF. The DNA of the CDR3 is TGTGCCAGCTCACGGGACAGCCTGAATGAAAAACTGTTTTTT. The complete variable domain, with remaining parts taken from reference TRBV18 and TRBJ1-4, reads NAGVMQNPRHLVRRRGQEARLRCSPMKGHSHVYWYRQLPEEGLKFMVYLQKENIIDESGMPKERFSAEFPKEGPSILRIQQVVRGDSAAYFCASSRDSLNEKLFFGSGTQLSVL.

The chain joins TRBV18 to TRBJ1-1, with a weak D call TRBD1 (5 bases). This CDR3 is 14 amino acids long. Trimming stripped 2 bases from V and 1 base from J, with 8 bases between. Germline loops: CDR1 KGHSH, CDR2 LQKENI. The CDR3 DNA reads TGTGCCAGCTCACCAGCGGGGCGGAACACTGAAGCTTTCTTT. Amino acid sequence: CASSPAGRNTEAFF.

This clonotype has a handful of counts. The J gene is TRBJ2-5, the V gene TRBV10-3; TRBD2 agrees at 8 bases. Germline trimming cut 8 bases from V and 0 bases from J; bases unmatched to any gene: 5. CDR3 length: 14 residues. CDR1 is ENHRY, CDR2 SYGVKD, per germline. CDR3 in amino acids: CAIGERGNQETQYF. DNA for the CDR3: TGTGCCATCGGGGAGCGGGGGAACCAAGAGACCCAGTACTTC.

The rearrangement uses TRBV6-1 and TRBJ2-7, with D possibly being TRBD1 or TRBD2 (6 bases each). The CDR3 runs to 17 residues. Trimming cost V 8 bases and J 1 base, with 24 bases left between them. Germline CDR1 reads MNHNS; CDR2 reads SASEGT. CDR3 sequence reads: CASLPAGDFHSSYEQYF. CDR3 coding DNA: TGTGCCAGCCTGCCGGCAGGGGACTTTCATAGTTCCTACGAGCAGTACTTC.

This clonotype was seen more than once but under ten times. V and J are TRBV3-1 and TRBJ2-5, with D perhaps TRBD1 or TRBD2 (5 bases each). In germline, CDR1 is LGHDT, CDR2 YNNKEL (reference sequence). The CDR3 is 16 amino acids. Trimming removed 0 bases at V and 4 bases at J, with 15 bases between. This CDR3 reads CASSQDLGAAGETQYF. CDR3 bases: TGTGCCAGCAGCCAAGATCTCGGGGCAGCCGGAGAGACCCAGTACTTC.

The rearrangement links TRBV28 to TRBJ2-5, with no clear D. The CDR3 has 15 amino acids. The V end was cut by 6 bases, the J end by 5 bases, with 19 bases between. Germline V gives CDR1 MDHEN, CDR2 SYDVKM. CDR3 sequence: CASSPIAPRRETQYF. The CDR3 nucleotides are TGTGCCAGCAGCCCGATCGCTCCACGCCGGGAGACCCAGTACTTC.

This clonotype was detected only once. V gene TRBV29-1 combines with J gene TRBJ2-5; maybe TRBD2 (6 bases). Germline loops: CDR1 SQVTM, CDR2 ANQGSEA. The CDR3 extends over 14 amino acids. V was clipped by 7 bases and J by 5 bases, with 20 bases between them. The DNA of the CDR3 is TGCAGCGCCGGAAAGCGGGCTTGGGAGGAGACCCAGTACTTC. This codes for CSAGKRAWEETQYF.

The gene calls are TRBV27 and TRBJ2-5, with 9 bases that match TRBD1. After removal of 0 bases from V and 4 bases from J, the junction contained 9 bases not matched to a gene. The CDR3 has 17 amino acids. Germline V gene sequence: CDR1 MNHEY, CDR2 SMNVEV (reference sequence). For the CDR3, the DNA is TGTGCCAGCAGTTTATCGAGGATGCGACAGGGGGGAGAGACCCAGTACTTC. Translated: CASSLSRMRQGGETQYF.

Notes on this clonotype: An end of the junction differs from the germline gene, which may be a read error. V is TRBV2 and J is TRBJ1-1; D uncertain. This CDR3 comprises 13 residues. The germline V gene has CDR1 SNHLY and CDR2 FYNNEI. CDR3 DNA sequence: TGTGCCAGCGATAACCTGGGGAACACTGGAGCTTTCTTT. Encoded protein: CASDNLGNTGAFF.

There are a few counts of this clonotype. The chain has TRBV29-1 and TRBJ2-5, with D possibly matching TRBD1 (6 bases). CDR1 and CDR2 (germline): SQVTM, ANQGSEA. The CDR3 totals 12 residues. The V and J ends lost 7 bases and 2 bases respectively, with 11 bases between them. The CDR3 spells CSAHREQETQYF. The CDR3 DNA reads TGCAGCGCCCACAGGGAGCAAGAGACCCAGTACTTC.

This clonotype was picked up a small number of times. The CDR3 is CASSLTGWGNTEAFF. The CDR3 region has the DNA TGTGCCAGCAGCCTCACAGGTTGGGGAAACACTGAAGCTTTCTTT. V is TRBV3-1 and J is TRBJ1-1; maybe TRBD1 (5 bases). Trimming took 4 bases from V and 2 from J, leaving 14 bases between them. Germline assignment: CDR1 LGHDT and CDR2 YNNKEL (reference sequence). This CDR3 has 15 amino acids.

This clonotype was recorded a few times. The chain couples TRBV10-3 to TRBJ1-2; 9 nucleotides align to TRBD1. CDR1 and CDR2 from the germline V gene are ENHRY and SYGVKD. J lost 4 bases, V lost 10 bases, and 7 bases had no gene match. CDR3 length: 13 amino acids. CDR3 in DNA: TGTGCCACCCAGACAGGGGGGATCTATGGCTACACCTTC. It codes for CATQTGGIYGYTF.

The chain couples TRBV29-1 to TRBJ2-2; D is unresolved. The CDR3 totals 12 residues. Trimming pared 7 bases from V and 7 bases from J, leaving 13 bases between. The germline CDR1 and CDR2 sequences are SQVTM and ANQGSEA. CDR3 in DNA: TGCAGCGCAAGCCCATCCGGCGGGGAGCTGTTTTTT. Translated: CSASPSGGELFF.

The genes are TRBV5-1 and TRBJ1-2; D is perhaps TRBD1 (5 bases). The CDR3 has 13 amino acids. CDR1 and CDR2 (germline): SGHRS, YFSETQ. The V end lost 0 bases, the J end lost 5 bases, and 8 bases lay between the germline ends. CDR3 in amino acids: CASSLDTGYGYTF. The CDR3 nucleotides are TGCGCCAGCAGCTTGGACACAGGATATGGCTACACCTTC.

The rearrangement joins TRBV12-3 or TRBV12-4 to TRBJ2-2; D gene uncertain. The CDR3 has 13 amino acids. Trimming pared 0 bases from V and 7 bases from J, leaving 6 bases between. For the CDR3, the DNA is TGTGCCAGCAGTTTAGCGGTTAACGGGGAGCTGTTTTTT. It is translated as CASSLAVNGELFF.

This clonotype was observed a single time. The chain employs TRBV12-3 or TRBV12-4 and TRBJ2-1; unclear D gene. Trimming shortened V by 5 bases and J by 9 bases, and 11 bases separated the two germline ends. This CDR3 contains 12 residues. The CDR3 DNA sequence: TGTGCCAGCAGTCTCCAAATGATTGAGCAGTTCTTC. Residues: CASSLQMIEQFF.

CDR3 region: CSVESPTSGRSYEQYF. The CDR3 DNA is TGCAGCGTTGAAAGCCCGACTAGCGGGCGCTCCTACGAGCAGTACTTC. The chain links TRBV29-1 to TRBJ2-7; 10 bases line up with TRBD2. Germline lookup yields CDR1 SQVTM and CDR2 ANQGSEA. The ends lost 2 bases at V and 0 bases at J; junction bases unmatched: 7. The CDR3 runs 16 residues.

In this sample, this clonotype turned up once. The chain links TRBV12-3 or TRBV12-4 to TRBJ2-7, with D perhaps being TRBD1 or TRBD2 (5 bases each). V lost 6 bases, J lost 3 bases, and 21 bases lay in between. The CDR3 runs to 16 residues. This CDR3 is CASSMGPGPAVYEQYF. The CDR3 nucleotides read TGTGCCAGCAGCATGGGACCCGGACCAGCGGTCTACGAGCAGTACTTC.

This clonotype was counted only a few times. The rearrangement joins TRBV3-1 to TRBJ1-1; unclear D gene. There are 14 residues in the CDR3. Trimming removed 0 bases from V and 6 bases from J, with 11 bases in between. In germline, CDR1 is LGHDT, CDR2 YNNKEL (reference sequence). The CDR3 here is CASSQDLGRSEAFF. The CDR3 DNA is TGTGCCAGCAGCCAAGATTTAGGCAGATCTGAAGCTTTCTTT.

The sample holds a few counts of this clonotype. This chain joins TRBV20-1 and TRBJ2-7; D ambiguous. Germline CDR1 and CDR2: DFQATT and SNEGSKA (reference sequence). The CDR3 has 14 amino acids. Trimming took 3 bases from V and 5 from J, leaving 17 bases between them. Written as DNA, the CDR3 is TGCAGTGCTAGCCGATCTGGCATAAGGGACGAGCAGTACTTC. Translating gives CSASRSGIRDEQYF.

V gene TRBV2 combines with J gene TRBJ1-4; D possibly corresponds to TRBD1 (5 bases). Germline V gene lookup returns CDR1 SNHLY and CDR2 FYNNEI. CDR3 length: 15 residues. Between the trimmed V and J ends, which lost 2 bases and 3 bases, there was a span of 10 bases. CDR3 sequence (DNA): TGTGCCAGCAGTGAATCCGGGACCTCTAATGAAAAACTGTTTTTT. Translating it yields CASSESGTSNEKLFF.

This clonotype was seen a few times. The V and J genes are TRBV5-1 and TRBJ2-1, with D perhaps matching TRBD1 (5 bases). The CDR3 has 15 amino acids. Germline V lookup: CDR1 SGHRS, CDR2 YFSETQ. Trimming took off 4 bases at V and 5 bases at J, with 16 bases between the two ends. The chain's CDR3 is CASSPARAPNNEQFF. The CDR3, as DNA: TGCGCCAGCAGCCCCGCCAGGGCACCCAACAATGAGCAGTTCTTC.

This clonotype has just a few counts. V usage is TRBV7-8 and J usage is TRBJ2-5; 15 positions agree with TRBD2. The CDR3 loop spans 17 amino acids. Germline CDR1 is SGHVS and CDR2 is FQNEAQ. The ends lost 5 bases at V and 3 bases at J; junction bases unmatched: 7. CDR3: CASSPGTSGGSEETQYF. The CDR3, as DNA: TGTGCCAGCAGCCCCGGGACTAGCGGGGGGTCAGAAGAGACCCAGTACTTC.

The chain joins TRBV5-1 to TRBJ2-7; 7 nucleotides agree with TRBD1. CDR1 and CDR2 from the germline V gene are SGHRS and YFSETQ. The CDR3 has 14 residues. The V and J ends lost 2 bases and 4 bases, in that order; junction bases with no gene match: 6. The CDR3 sequence is CASSFRQGMYEQYF. In DNA form, the CDR3 reads TGCGCCAGCAGCTTTAGACAGGGCATGTACGAGCAGTACTTC.

The chain couples TRBV4-1 to TRBJ1-1; D gene uncertain. Germline V lookup: CDR1 MGHRA, CDR2 YSYEKL. Trimming stripped 1 base from V and 5 bases from J, with 14 bases between. The CDR3 sequence is 15 residues long. CDR3 in amino acids: CASSQGVRVITEAFF. DNA of the CDR3: TGCGCCAGCAGCCAAGGTGTAAGGGTGATAACTGAAGCTTTCTTT.

This clonotype was counted between two and nine times. The chain joins TRBV7-8 to TRBJ1-5, with 7 bases fitting TRBD1. The V segment lost 1 base and the J segment 3 bases; nucleotides outside the gene matches: 9. The CDR3 is 17 amino acids. Germline V gene sequence: CDR1 SGHVS, CDR2 FQNEAQ. This chain's CDR3 is CASSLVALRGYNQPQHF. In nucleotides, the CDR3 is TGTGCCAGCAGCTTAGTGGCTCTCAGGGGGTACAATCAGCCCCAGCATTTT.

This clonotype has only a few counts. V usage is TRBV21-1 and J usage is TRBJ2-1. TRBV21-1 is deemed a pseudogene. The length of the CDR3 is 14 residues. The CDR3 sequence: CASELIGLYNEQFF. As DNA, the CDR3 is TGTGCCAGCGAGCTTATAGGACTTTACAATGAGCAGTTCTTC.